The entry that follows covers one TCR beta chain sequence. Antigen specificity is unknown. Antigen-specific CD4+ T cells were expanded with viral peptide pools in the ViraFEST assay before sequencing. An approximately ten-day culture period preceded the isolation of CD4+ T cells. Infection dated between March and December 2020, before the Alpha, Beta and Delta variants reached the United States. Clones were read by immunoSEQ multiplex PCR, and TCRdb kept only the in-frame ones, dropping some. The repertoire holds fewer than 25,000 clones, with around 74% as singletons. Germline CDR1 reads MNHNS; CDR2 reads SASEGT. The CDR3 loop spans 13 amino acids. V shed 1 base and J shed 7 bases, with 9 bases lying between them. These data are taken from a study of vaccination effects on CD4 cells after COVID-19.

The V call is TRBV6-1, the J call TRBJ2-3; D ambiguous. This receptor was obtained from a human donor who had a prior SARS-CoV-2 infection. The starting material was CD4+ T cells from PBMCs cultured with a peptide pool, obtained before COVID-19 vaccination. The DNA for the CDR3 is TGTGCCAGCAGTGAAGTAGTTCTCAATACGCAGTATTTT. It translates to CASSEVVLNTQYF.